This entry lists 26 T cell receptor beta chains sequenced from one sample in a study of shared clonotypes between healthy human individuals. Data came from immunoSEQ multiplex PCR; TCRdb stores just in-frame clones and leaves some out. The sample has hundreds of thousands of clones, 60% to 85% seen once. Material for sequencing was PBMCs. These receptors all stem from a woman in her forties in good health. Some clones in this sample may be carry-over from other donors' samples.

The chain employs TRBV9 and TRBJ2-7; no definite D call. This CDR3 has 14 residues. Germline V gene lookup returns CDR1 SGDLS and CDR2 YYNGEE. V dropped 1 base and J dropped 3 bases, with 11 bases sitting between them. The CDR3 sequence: CASSVSSTRYEQYF. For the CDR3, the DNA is TGTGCCAGCAGCGTATCTTCGACGCGCTACGAGCAGTACTTC. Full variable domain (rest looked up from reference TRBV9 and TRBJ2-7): DSGVTQTPKHLITATGQRVTLRCSPRSGDLSVYWYQQSLDQGLQFLIQYYNGEERAKGNILERFSAQQFPDLHSELNLSSLELGDSALYFCASSVSSTRYEQYFGPGTRLTVT.

CDR3 coding DNA: TGTGCCAGCAGTGAATTGGGACAGACCACCGGGGAGCTGTTTTTT. This encodes CASSELGQTTGELFF. V gene TRBV6-1 combines with J gene TRBJ2-2, with TRBD1 identical over 7 bases. Losses at the gene ends were 2 bases for V and 4 bases for J; bases not matched to a gene: 4. The CDR3 runs 15 residues. Germline loops: CDR1 MNHNS, CDR2 SASEGT.

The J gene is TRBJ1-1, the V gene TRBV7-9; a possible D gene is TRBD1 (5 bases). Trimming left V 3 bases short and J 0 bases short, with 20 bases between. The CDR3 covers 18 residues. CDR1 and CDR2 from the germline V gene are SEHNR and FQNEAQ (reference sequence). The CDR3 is CASSFGGTYRTMNTEAFF. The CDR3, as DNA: TGTGCCAGCAGCTTTGGGGGGACGTACCGGACCATGAACACTGAAGCTTTCTTT.

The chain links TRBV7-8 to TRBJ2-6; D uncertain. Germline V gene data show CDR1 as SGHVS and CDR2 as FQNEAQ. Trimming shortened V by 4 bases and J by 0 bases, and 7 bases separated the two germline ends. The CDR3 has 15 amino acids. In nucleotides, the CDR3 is TGTGCCAGCAGCTGGCAGTACTCTGGGGCCAACGTCCTGACTTTC. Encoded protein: CASSWQYSGANVLTF.

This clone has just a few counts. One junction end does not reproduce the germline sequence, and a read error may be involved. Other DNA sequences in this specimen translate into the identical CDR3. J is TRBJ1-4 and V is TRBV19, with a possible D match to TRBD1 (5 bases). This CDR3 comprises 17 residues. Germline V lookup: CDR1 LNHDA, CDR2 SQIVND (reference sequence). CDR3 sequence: CASRGGSTVGDNEKLFF. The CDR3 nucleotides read TGTGCCAGTAGAGGCGGATCCACGGTGGGGGATAATGAAAAGCTGTTTTTT. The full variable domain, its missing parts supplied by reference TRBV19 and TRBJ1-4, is DGGITQSPKYLFRKEGQNVTLSCEQNLNHDAMYWYRQDPGQGLRLIYYSQIVNDFQKGDIAEGYSVSREKKESFPLTVTSAQKNPTAFYLCASRGGSTVGDNEKLFFGSGTQLSVL.

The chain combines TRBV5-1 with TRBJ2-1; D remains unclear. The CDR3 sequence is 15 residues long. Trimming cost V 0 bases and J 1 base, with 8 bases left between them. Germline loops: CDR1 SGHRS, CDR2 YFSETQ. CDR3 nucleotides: TGCGCCAGCAGCTTGGTAACATCGTCCTACAATGAGCAGTTCTTC. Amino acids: CASSLVTSSYNEQFF.

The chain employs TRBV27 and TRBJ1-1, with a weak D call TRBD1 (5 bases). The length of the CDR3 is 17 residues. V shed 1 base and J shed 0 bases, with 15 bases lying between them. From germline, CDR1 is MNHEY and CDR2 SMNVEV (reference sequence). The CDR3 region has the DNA TGTGCCAGCAGTTTATACGGTGGCAGGGTGATGAACACTGAAGCTTTCTTT. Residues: CASSLYGGRVMNTEAFF.

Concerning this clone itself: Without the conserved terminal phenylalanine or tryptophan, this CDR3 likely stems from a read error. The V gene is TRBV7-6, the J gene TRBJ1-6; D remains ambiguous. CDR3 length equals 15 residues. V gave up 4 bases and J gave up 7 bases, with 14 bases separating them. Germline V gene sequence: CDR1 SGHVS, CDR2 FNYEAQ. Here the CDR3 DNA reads TGTGCCAGCAGCTCGACGGCCCAAAGGAATTCACCCCTCCACTCT. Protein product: CASSSTAQRNSPLHS.

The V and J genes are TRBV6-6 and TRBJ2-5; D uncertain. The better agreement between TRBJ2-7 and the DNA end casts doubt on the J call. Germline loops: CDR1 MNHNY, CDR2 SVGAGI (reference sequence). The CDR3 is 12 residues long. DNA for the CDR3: TGTGCCAGCAGGGGTTGGGTGTACGAGCAGTACTTC. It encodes CASRGWVYEQYF.

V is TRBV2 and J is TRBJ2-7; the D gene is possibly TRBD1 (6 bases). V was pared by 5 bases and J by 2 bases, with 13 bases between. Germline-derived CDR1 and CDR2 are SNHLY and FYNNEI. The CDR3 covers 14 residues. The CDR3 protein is CASSSTGPPYEQYF. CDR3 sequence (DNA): TGTGCCAGCAGTTCCACAGGGCCCCCCTACGAGCAGTACTTC.

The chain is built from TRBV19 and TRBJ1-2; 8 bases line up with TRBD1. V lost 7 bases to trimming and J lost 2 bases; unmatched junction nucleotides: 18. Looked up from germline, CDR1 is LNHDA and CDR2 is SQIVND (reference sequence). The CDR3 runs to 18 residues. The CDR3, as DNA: TGTGCCAGTACCCAATCAATCCTGGGACAGGCCCCAAACTATGGCTACACCTTC. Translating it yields CASTQSILGQAPNYGYTF.

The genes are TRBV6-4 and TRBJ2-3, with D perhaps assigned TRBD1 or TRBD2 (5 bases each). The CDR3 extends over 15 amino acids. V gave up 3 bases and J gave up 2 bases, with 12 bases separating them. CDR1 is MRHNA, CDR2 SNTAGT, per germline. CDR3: CASSEGDRYTDTQYF. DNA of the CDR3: TGTGCCAGCAGTGAGGGAGACAGATACACAGATACGCAGTATTTT.

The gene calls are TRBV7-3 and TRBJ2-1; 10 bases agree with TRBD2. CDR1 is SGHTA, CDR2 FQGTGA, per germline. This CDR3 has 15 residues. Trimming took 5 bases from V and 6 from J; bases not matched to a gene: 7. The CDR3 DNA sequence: TGTGCCAGCAGCCCAGCGGGAGGGCCGATCAATGAGCAGTTCTTC. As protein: CASSPAGGPINEQFF.

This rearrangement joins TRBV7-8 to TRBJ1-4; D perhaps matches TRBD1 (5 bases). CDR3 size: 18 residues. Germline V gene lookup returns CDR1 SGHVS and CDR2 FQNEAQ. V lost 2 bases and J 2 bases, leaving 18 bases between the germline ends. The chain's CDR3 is CASSLTRGPIGTNEKLFF. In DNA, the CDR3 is TGTGCCAGCAGCTTAACCCGGGGACCTATCGGGACTAATGAAAAACTGTTTTTT.

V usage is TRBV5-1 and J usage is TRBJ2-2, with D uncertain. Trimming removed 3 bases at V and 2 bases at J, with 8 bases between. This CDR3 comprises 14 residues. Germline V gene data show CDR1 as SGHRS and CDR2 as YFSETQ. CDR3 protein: CASSSDVNTGELFF. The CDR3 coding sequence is TGCGCCAGCAGCTCGGACGTAAACACCGGGGAGCTGTTTTTT.

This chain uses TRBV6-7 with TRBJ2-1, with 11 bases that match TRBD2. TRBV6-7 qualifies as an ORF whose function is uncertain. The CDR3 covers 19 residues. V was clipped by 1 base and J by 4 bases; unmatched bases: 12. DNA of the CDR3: TGTGCCAGCAGTTACTTAGCGGGAGGGCCCTTTGAAAAATACAATGAGCAGTTCTTC. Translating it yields CASSYLAGGPFEKYNEQFF.

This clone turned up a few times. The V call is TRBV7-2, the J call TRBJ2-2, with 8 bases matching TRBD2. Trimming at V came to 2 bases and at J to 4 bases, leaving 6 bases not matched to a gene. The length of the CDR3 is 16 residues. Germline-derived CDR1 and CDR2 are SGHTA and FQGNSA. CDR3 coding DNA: TGTGCCAGCAGCTTATTAGGACTAGCAGGCACCGGGGAGCTGTTTTTT. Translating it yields CASSLLGLAGTGELFF.

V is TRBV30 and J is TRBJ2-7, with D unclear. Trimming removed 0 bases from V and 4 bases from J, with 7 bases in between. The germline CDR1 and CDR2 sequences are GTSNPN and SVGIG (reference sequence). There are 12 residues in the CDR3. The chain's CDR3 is CAWSVSRYEQYF. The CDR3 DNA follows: TGTGCCTGGAGTGTATCCCGTTACGAGCAGTACTTC.

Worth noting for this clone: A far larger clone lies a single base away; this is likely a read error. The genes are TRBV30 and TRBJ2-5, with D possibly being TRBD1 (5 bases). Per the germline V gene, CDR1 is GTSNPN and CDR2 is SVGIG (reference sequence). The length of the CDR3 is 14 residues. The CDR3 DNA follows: TGTGCCTGGAGCCGACAGATCTACCAAGAGACCCAGCACTTC. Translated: CAWSRQIYQETQHF.

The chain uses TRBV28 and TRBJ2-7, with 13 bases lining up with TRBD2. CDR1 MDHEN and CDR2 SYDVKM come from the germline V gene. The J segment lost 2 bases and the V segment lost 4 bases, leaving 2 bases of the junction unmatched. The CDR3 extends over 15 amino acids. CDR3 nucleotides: TGTGCCAGCAGTTACGGACTAGCGGGAGCCTACGAGCAGTACTTC. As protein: CASSYGLAGAYEQYF. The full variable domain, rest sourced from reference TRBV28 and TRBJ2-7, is DVKVTQSSRYLVKRTGEKVFLECVQDMDHENMFWYRQDPGLGLRLIYFSYDVKMKEKGDIPEGYSVSREKKERFSLILESASTNQTSMYLCASSYGLAGAYEQYFGPGTRLTVT.

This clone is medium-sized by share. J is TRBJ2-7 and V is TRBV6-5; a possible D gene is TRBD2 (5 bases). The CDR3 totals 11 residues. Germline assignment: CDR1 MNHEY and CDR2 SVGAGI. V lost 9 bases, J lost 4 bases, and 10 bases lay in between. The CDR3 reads CASGREYEQYF. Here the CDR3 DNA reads TGTGCCAGTGGAAGGGAGTACGAGCAGTACTTC.

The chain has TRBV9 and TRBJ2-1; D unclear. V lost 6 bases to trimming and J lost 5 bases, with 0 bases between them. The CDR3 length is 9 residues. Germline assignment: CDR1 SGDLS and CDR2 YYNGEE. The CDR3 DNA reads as TGTGCCAGCAACAATGAGCAGTTCTTC. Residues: CASNNEQFF.

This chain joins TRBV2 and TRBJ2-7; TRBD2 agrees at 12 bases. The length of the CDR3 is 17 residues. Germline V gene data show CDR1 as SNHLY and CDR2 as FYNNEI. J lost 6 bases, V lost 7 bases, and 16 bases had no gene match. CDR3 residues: CASIGTSGSGGETEQYF. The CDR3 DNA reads TGTGCCAGCATTGGGACTAGCGGGTCGGGGGGTGAGACCGAGCAGTACTTC.

For the CDR3, the DNA is TGTGCCTCCCGAAGCGGGATTGGTACAGATACGCAGTATTTT. The encoded protein is CASRSGIGTDTQYF. The chain recombines TRBV2 with TRBJ2-3, with TRBD2 matching 7 bases. Germline assignment: CDR1 SNHLY and CDR2 FYNNEI. Unmatched junction bases numbered 11, after V lost 11 bases and J lost 3 bases. This CDR3 has 14 amino acids.

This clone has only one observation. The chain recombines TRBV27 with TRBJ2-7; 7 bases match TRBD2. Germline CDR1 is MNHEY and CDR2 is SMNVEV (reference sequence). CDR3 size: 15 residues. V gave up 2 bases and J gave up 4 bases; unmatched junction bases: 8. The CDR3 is CASSLDGKAGYEQYF. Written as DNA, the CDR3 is TGTGCCAGCAGTTTAGACGGAAAAGCGGGATACGAGCAGTACTTC.

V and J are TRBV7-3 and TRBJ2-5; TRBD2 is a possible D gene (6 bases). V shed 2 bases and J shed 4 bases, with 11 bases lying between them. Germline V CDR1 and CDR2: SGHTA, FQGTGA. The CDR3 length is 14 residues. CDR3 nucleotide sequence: TGTGCCAGCAGCTTACAGGGAGGTCGAGAGACCCAGTACTTC. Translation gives CASSLQGGRETQYF.